The entry below gives a single TCR beta chain sequence along with its context. Its cognate antigen is unknown. The data stem from a study of cytomegalovirus exposure and HLA in healthy donors. In the study overall: Approximately 200 million T cells yielded 117 million unique TCR beta sequences in earlier analysis. Ancestry clustering placed about 86% of roughly 410 genotyped donors in the Caucasian-associated cluster. Study observations and caveats: In an earlier analysis, most TCR beta V segments were productive about 87% or about 30% of the time. Associated with cytomegalovirus, according to the listing, were 164 TCR beta chains.

PCR amplification relied on 60 Vbeta primers (plus 13 Jbeta primers). Clones were read by immunoSEQ multiplex PCR, and TCRdb kept only the in-frame ones, dropping some. The sample contains roughly 73,000 clones, 75% of which appear only once. Germline V lookup: CDR1 LNHDA, CDR2 SQIVND (reference sequence). Trimming took off 1 base at V and 7 bases at J, with 8 bases between the two ends. There are 13 residues in the CDR3. This sequence joins TRBV19 and TRBJ1-5; D gene unclear. Material: PBMCs. This TCR derives from a man aged 65 to 79 in good health and CMV-seronegative. This CDR3 reads CASSIVPGQPQHF. The CDR3 DNA is TGTGCCAGTAGTATAGTCCCCGGGCAGCCCCAGCATTTT.